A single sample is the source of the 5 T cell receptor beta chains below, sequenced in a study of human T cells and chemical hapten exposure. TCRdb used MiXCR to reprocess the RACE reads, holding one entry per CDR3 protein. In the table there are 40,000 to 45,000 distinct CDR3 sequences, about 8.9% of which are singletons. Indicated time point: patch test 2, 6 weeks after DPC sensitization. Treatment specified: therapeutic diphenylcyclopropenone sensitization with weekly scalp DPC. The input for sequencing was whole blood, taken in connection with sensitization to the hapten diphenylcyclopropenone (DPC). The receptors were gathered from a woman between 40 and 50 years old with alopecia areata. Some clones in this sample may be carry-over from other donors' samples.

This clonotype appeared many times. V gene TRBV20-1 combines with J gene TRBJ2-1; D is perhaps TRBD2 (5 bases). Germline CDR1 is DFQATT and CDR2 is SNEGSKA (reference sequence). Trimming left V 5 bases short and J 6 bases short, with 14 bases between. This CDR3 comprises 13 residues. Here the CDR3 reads CSAGGGRSNEQFF. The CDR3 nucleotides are TGCAGTGCTGGTGGAGGTAGAAGCAATGAGCAGTTCTTC.

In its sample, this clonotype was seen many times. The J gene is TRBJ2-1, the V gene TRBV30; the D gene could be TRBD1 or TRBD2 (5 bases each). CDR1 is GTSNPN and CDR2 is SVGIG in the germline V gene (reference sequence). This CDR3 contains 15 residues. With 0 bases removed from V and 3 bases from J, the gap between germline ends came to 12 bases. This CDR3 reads CAWSVASGSYNEQFF. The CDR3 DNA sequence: TGTGCCTGGAGTGTAGCCTCAGGGAGCTACAATGAGCAGTTCTTC.

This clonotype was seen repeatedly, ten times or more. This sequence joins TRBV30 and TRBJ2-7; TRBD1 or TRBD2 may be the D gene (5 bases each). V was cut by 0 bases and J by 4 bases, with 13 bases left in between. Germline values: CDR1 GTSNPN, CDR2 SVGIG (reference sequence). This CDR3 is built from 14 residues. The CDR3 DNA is TGTGCCTGGAGTGTTGGGCAGGGAGCTTACGAGCAGTACTTC. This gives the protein CAWSVGQGAYEQYF.

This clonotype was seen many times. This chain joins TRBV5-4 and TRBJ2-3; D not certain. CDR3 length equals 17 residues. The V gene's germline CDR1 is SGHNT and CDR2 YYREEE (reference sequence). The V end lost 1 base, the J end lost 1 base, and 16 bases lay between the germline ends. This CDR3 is CASSLPGIGQGTDTQYF. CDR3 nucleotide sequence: TGTGCCAGCAGCTTGCCGGGTATTGGGCAGGGCACAGATACGCAGTATTTT.

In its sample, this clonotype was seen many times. The CDR3 spells CASSWPRFQETDTQYF. The CDR3 coding sequence is TGTGCCAGCAGCTGGCCGAGGTTCCAGGAGACAGATACGCAGTATTTT. The chain links TRBV7-9 to TRBJ2-3; no reliable D call. This CDR3 spans 16 amino acids. Germline V CDR1 and CDR2: SEHNR, FQNEAQ (reference sequence). The V and J ends lost 4 bases and 3 bases respectively, with 17 bases between them.